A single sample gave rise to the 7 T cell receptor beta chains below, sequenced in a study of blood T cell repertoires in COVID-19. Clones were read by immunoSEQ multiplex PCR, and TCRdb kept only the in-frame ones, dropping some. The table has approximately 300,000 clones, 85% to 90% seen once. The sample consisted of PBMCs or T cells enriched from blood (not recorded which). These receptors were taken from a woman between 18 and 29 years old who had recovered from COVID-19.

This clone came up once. CDR3 DNA sequence: TGTGCCAGCAGTGCGCCCAGAGGGACAGGGTTTCGGTCACCCCTCCACTTT. This codes for CASSAPRGTGFRSPLHF. This chain connects TRBV28 to TRBJ1-6; the match to TRBD1 covers 9 bases. In germline, CDR1 is MDHEN, CDR2 SYDVKM. The CDR3 is 17 amino acids. V dropped 5 bases and J dropped 10; count of bases not matched to a gene: 15.

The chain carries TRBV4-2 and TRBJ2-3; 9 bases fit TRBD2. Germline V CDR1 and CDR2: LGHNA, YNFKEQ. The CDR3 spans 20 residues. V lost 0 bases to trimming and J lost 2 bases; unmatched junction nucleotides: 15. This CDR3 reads CASSQDRGAGLAGVTDTQYF. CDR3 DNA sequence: TGTGCCAGCAGCCAAGATAGGGGGGCGGGGTTAGCGGGAGTCACAGATACGCAGTATTTT.

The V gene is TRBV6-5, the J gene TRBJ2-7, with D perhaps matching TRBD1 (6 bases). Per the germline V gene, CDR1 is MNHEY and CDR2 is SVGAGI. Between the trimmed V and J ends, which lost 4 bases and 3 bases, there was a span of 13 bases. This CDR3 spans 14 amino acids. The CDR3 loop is CASSSYRVGYEQYF. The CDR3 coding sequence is TGTGCCAGCAGTTCCTACAGGGTCGGCTACGAGCAGTACTTC.

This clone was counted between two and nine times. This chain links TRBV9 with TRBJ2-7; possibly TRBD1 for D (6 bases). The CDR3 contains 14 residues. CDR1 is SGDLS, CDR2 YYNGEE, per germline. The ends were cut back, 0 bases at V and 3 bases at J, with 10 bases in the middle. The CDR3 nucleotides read TGTGCCAGCAGCGTAGCAGGGGCGGGCTACGAGCAGTACTTC. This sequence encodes CASSVAGAGYEQYF.

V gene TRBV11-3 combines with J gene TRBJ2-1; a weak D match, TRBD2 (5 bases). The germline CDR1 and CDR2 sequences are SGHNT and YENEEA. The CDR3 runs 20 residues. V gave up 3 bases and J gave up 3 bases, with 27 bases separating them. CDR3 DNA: TGTGCCAGCAGCTTTAACCATATACTAGGTCCCCAAATTAGCTACAATGAGCAGTTCTTC. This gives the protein CASSFNHILGPQISYNEQFF.

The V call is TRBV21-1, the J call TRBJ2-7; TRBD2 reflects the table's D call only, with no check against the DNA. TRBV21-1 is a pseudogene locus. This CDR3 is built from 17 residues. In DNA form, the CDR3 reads TGTGCCAGCAGCAGATCGCACAAGCGGGAGGTTAAGTACGAGCAGTACTTC. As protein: CASSRSHKREVKYEQYF.

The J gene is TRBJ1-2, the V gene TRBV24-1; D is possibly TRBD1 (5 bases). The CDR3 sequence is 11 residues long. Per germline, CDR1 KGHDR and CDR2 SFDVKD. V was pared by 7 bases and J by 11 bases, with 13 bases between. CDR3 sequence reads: CATSHDSSYTF. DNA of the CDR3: TGTGCCACCAGCCATGACAGTTCTTACACCTTC.